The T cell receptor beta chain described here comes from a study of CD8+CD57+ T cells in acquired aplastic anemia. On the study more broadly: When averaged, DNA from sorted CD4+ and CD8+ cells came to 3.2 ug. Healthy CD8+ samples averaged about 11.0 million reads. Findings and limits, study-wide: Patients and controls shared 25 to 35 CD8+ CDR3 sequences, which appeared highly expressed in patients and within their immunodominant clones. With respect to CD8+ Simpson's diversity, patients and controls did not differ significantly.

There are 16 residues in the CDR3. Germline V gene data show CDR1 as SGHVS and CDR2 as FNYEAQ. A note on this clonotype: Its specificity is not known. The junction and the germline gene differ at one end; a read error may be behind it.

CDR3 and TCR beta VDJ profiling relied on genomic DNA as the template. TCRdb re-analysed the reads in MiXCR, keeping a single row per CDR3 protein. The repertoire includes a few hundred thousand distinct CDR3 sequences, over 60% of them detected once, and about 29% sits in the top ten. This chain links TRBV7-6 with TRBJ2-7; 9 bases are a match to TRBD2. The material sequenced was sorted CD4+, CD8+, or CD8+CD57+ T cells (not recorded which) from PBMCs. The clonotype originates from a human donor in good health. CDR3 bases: TGTGCTAGCAGCCCAGGGGTAGCGGGGGACCCCTACGAGCAGTACTTC. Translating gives CASSPGVAGDPYEQYF.